The 21 T cell receptor beta chains reported below all come from one sample, sequenced in a study of cytomegalovirus exposure and HLA in healthy donors (dated by TCRdb to 2016 to 2017). The library was obtained by the immunoSEQ multiplex PCR assay. For the multiplex PCR, a mixture combining 60 forward primers for TCR Vbeta segments and 13 reverse primers for TCR Jbeta segments was used. TCRdb's version of the immuneACCESS table is confined to in-frame rearrangements and falls short of the full clone set. An unresolved V gene accounts for under half of the shortfall where checked; the remainder is of unknown origin. This sample comprises some 97,000 clones, approximately 77% of them detected only once. Less than 15% of the sample is in the top ten clones. The sample taken for sequencing was PBMCs. The origin of the receptors is a male donor in good health and CMV-seropositive.

This clone appeared a single time. The chain has TRBV5-3 and TRBJ2-7; perhaps TRBD1 as D (7 bases). TRBV5-3 is identified as an open reading frame with a role that is uncertain. The CDR3 contains 14 residues. The V gene lost 6 bases and the J gene lost 1 base, with 14 bases spanning the gap. The DNA of the CDR3 is TGTGCCAGAAATGGCAGGGGGGAATCCTACGAGCAGTACTTC. Its protein is CARNGRGESYEQYF.

This chain uses TRBV2 with TRBJ1-6; 7 bases are a match to TRBD1. This CDR3 comprises 16 residues. V was clipped by 3 bases and J by 12 bases; unmatched bases: 14. Per germline, CDR1 SNHLY and CDR2 FYNNEI. Here the CDR3 reads CASSDRGALSGGPLHF. CDR3 DNA: TGTGCCAGCAGTGACAGGGGGGCGCTCTCTGGGGGACCCCTCCACTTT.

The V gene is TRBV9, the J gene TRBJ2-7, with 8 bases matching TRBD2. Germline values: CDR1 SGDLS, CDR2 YYNGEE. This CDR3 has 15 residues. With 0 bases clipped from V and 0 bases from J, the junction kept 2 bases outside the gene matches. CDR3 residues: CASSVASGPSYEQYF. The DNA of the CDR3 is TGTGCCAGCAGCGTAGCTAGCGGGCCCTCCTACGAGCAGTACTTC.

The chain combines TRBV4-3 with TRBJ2-3; tentative D call: TRBD2 (5 bases). CDR1 is LGHNA, CDR2 YSLEER, per germline. CDR3 length: 13 residues. V shed 3 bases and J shed 7 bases, with 11 bases lying between them. The chain's CDR3 is CASSHGVVNTQYF. The CDR3 nucleotides are TGCGCCAGCAGCCACGGGGTCGTGAATACGCAGTATTTT.

The chain uses TRBV7-9 and TRBJ2-3, with a possible D match to TRBD2 (5 bases). This CDR3 spans 16 amino acids. Germline loops: CDR1 SEHNR, CDR2 FQNEAQ (reference sequence). V was pared by 1 base and J by 0 bases, with 11 bases between. Here the CDR3 DNA reads TGTGCCAGCAGCTTAGGGAGGACCGCTAGCACAGATACGCAGTATTTT. This gives the protein CASSLGRTASTDTQYF. The complete variable domain, with remaining parts taken from reference TRBV7-9 and TRBJ2-3, reads DTGVSQNPRHKITKRGQNVTFRCDPISEHNRLYWYRQTLGQGPEFLTYFQNEAQLEKSRLLSDRFSAERPKGSFSTLEIQRTEQGDSAMYLCASSLGRTASTDTQYFGPGTRLTVL.

The chain links TRBV10-3 to TRBJ2-6, with D possibly TRBD1 on 6 matching bases. CDR1 is ENHRY and CDR2 is SYGVKD in the germline V gene. With 3 bases removed from V and 13 bases from J, the gap between germline ends came to 10 bases. This CDR3 has 12 amino acids. The CDR3 nucleotides read TGTGCCATCAGTGAACAGGGCCGGGTCCTGACTTTC. Translated: CAISEQGRVLTF.

This clone was seen a single time. This chain connects TRBV7-2 to TRBJ2-5; D may be TRBD1 (5 bases). From germline, CDR1 is SGHTA and CDR2 FQGNSA. The CDR3 is 14 residues long. Trimming removed 6 bases from V and 3 bases from J, with 14 bases in between. The CDR3 spells CASSPQADKETQYF. CDR3 nucleotide sequence: TGTGCCAGCAGTCCACAGGCAGACAAAGAGACCCAGTACTTC.

Many counts were recorded for this clone. The V and J genes are TRBV7-9 and TRBJ1-1, with TRBD1 as a possible D gene (6 bases). This CDR3 is 13 amino acids long. CDR1 and CDR2 (germline): SEHNR, FQNEAQ (reference sequence). V shed 5 bases and J shed 5 bases, with 12 bases lying between them. The chain's CDR3 is CASSEQGRTEAFF. The CDR3 DNA follows: TGTGCCAGCAGCGAACAGGGCAGGACTGAAGCTTTCTTT.

The rearrangement links TRBV11-3 to TRBJ1-1; TRBD1 matches 9 bases. V trimming: 7 bases; J trimming: 1 base; junction bases outside the gene matches: 4. CDR1 and CDR2 from the germline V gene are SGHNT and YENEEA. This CDR3 has 14 residues. The DNA for the CDR3 is TGTGCCAGCAAAGAGGGACAGGGGAACACTGAAGCTTTCTTT. The encoded protein is CASKEGQGNTEAFF.

J is TRBJ2-3 and V is TRBV11-2; maybe TRBD1 (5 bases). This CDR3 is built from 13 residues. Germline lookup yields CDR1 SGHAT and CDR2 FQNNGV. V was trimmed by 6 bases and J by 5 bases, leaving 12 bases between them. CDR3 protein: CASSGAPGDTQYF. CDR3 DNA: TGTGCCAGCAGTGGGGCTCCAGGAGATACGCAGTATTTT.

This rearrangement joins TRBV4-3 to TRBJ1-3; 9 bases align to TRBD1. The CDR3 is made up of 16 amino acids. Looked up from germline, CDR1 is LGHNA and CDR2 is YSLEER. V lost 0 bases, J lost 4 bases, and 4 bases stayed unmatched. The CDR3 loop is CASSQEVGTGGNTIYF. CDR3 sequence (DNA): TGCGCCAGCAGCCAAGAGGTGGGGACAGGGGGAAACACCATATATTTT.

The chain links TRBV5-6 to TRBJ1-2; 9 bases are a match to TRBD1. Germline V gene lookup returns CDR1 SGHDT and CDR2 YYEEEE. CDR3 size: 15 residues. The V gene end was trimmed by 3 bases and the J gene end by 4 bases; junction bases not matched to a gene: 7. The CDR3 loop reads CASSSTGGRGYGYTF. The CDR3 nucleotides are TGTGCCAGCAGCTCGACAGGGGGTCGGGGCTATGGCTACACCTTC.

V and J are TRBV18 and TRBJ2-1, with 9 bases aligning to TRBD2. Germline V lookup: CDR1 KGHSH, CDR2 LQKENI. The junction had 7 bases not matched to a gene; V was cut back by 8 bases and J by 5 bases. The CDR3 totals 14 residues. The CDR3 DNA follows: TGTGCCAGCGCGCGGGGGGGCCATAACAATGAGCAGTTCTTC. Translating gives CASARGGHNNEQFF.

This rearrangement joins TRBV2 to TRBJ1-6; 10 nucleotides line up with TRBD1. This CDR3 has 13 amino acids. CDR1 is SNHLY and CDR2 is FYNNEI in the germline V gene. V lost 8 bases and J lost 8; bases outside the gene matches: 3. The CDR3 reads CASVGTGDSPLHF. DNA for the CDR3: TGTGCCAGCGTGGGGACAGGGGATTCACCCCTCCACTTT.

The chain recombines TRBV18 with TRBJ2-7, with TRBD1 identical over 8 bases. Germline assignment: CDR1 KGHSH and CDR2 LQKENI. The CDR3 is 14 amino acids. J was trimmed by 0 bases and V by 3 bases; bases with no gene match: 1. The CDR3 DNA sequence: TGTGCCAGCTCACCGGGACAGGCCTCCTACGAGCAGTACTTC. Its protein is CASSPGQASYEQYF.

The chain is built from TRBV7-2 and TRBJ2-1; 7 bases agree with TRBD1. With 8 bases clipped from V and 2 bases from J, the junction kept 9 bases outside the gene matches. The germline CDR1 and CDR2 sequences are SGHTA and FQGNSA. The CDR3 consists of 15 residues. The CDR3 coding sequence is TGTGCCAGCTCTGAATCCCAGGGGGCCTACAATGAGCAGTTCTTC. This gives the protein CASSESQGAYNEQFF.

The chain is built from TRBV27 and TRBJ2-1, with TRBD1 matching over 8 bases. Germline CDR1 and CDR2: MNHEY and SMNVEV (reference sequence). V shed 7 bases, J shed 5 bases, and the junction held 22 bases outside the gene matches. This CDR3 comprises 19 residues. The CDR3 DNA follows: TGTGCCAGCACCCCTGGACAGGGTATAATTGTTAGGGCGAACAATGAGCAGTTCTTC. Amino acid sequence: CASTPGQGIIVRANNEQFF.

V is TRBV5-1 and J is TRBJ1-2; 10 bases map to TRBD1. There are 15 residues in the CDR3. The germline V gene has CDR1 SGHRS and CDR2 YFSETQ. Trimming cost V 0 bases and J 10 bases; bases outside gene matches: 9. In DNA, the CDR3 is TGCGCCAGCAGCTTGGGTTTCGGGGACAGGGGTCCCTACACCTTC. Translating gives CASSLGFGDRGPYTF.

This chain joins TRBV2 and TRBJ1-2; 11 positions match TRBD1. This CDR3 comprises 15 residues. Germline CDR1 is SNHLY and CDR2 is FYNNEI. J lost 8 bases, V lost 5 bases, and 10 bases had no gene match. The CDR3 bases are TGTGCCAGCAGTTCGCAAGGACAGGGGGCGCAGGGCTACACCTTC. This encodes CASSSQGQGAQGYTF.

The V call is TRBV6-6, the J call TRBJ1-5; D remains ambiguous. Germline assignment: CDR1 MNHNY and CDR2 SVGAGI (reference sequence). The germline V and J ends were trimmed by 4 bases and 5 bases, with 3 bases remaining between them. The CDR3 loop spans 11 amino acids. In DNA, the CDR3 is TGTGCCAGCAGTTCGGATCAGCCCCAGCATTTT. It specifies CASSSDQPQHF.

This chain joins TRBV28 and TRBJ2-7, with a tentative D call TRBD1 (5 bases). Germline CDR1 reads MDHEN; CDR2 reads SYDVKM. V was cut by 2 bases and J by 3 bases, with 8 bases left in between. This CDR3 spans 13 amino acids. Here the CDR3 reads CASSLPGNYEQYF. CDR3 in DNA: TGTGCCAGCAGTTTACCAGGGAACTACGAGCAGTACTTC.